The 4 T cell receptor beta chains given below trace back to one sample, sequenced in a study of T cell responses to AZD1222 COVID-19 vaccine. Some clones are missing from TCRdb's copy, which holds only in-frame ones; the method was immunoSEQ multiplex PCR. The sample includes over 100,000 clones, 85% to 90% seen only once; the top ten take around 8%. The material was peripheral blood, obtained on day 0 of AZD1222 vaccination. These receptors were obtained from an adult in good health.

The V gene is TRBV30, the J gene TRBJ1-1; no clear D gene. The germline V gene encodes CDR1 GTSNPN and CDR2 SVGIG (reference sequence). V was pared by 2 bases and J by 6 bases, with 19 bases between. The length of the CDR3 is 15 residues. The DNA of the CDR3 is TGTGCCTGGAGTCGCCCTCGGTCGGGATTCGCTGAAGCTTTCTTT. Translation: CAWSRPRSGFAEAFF.

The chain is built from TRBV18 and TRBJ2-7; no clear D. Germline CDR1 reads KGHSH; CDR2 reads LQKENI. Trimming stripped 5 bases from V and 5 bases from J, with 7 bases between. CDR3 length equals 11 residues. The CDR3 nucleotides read TGTGCCAGCTCAGAAATGGACGAGCAGTACTTC. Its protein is CASSEMDEQYF.

The CDR3 coding sequence is TGTGCCAGCAGCCCGGGGACTAGCGGGATCCTATTGGAGCAGTACTTC. This encodes CASSPGTSGILLEQYF. This sequence joins TRBV7-8 and TRBJ2-7; 13 bases align to TRBD2. V trimming: 5 bases; J trimming: 7 bases; junction bases outside the gene matches: 11. The CDR3 spans 16 residues. The germline V gene encodes CDR1 SGHVS and CDR2 FQNEAQ.

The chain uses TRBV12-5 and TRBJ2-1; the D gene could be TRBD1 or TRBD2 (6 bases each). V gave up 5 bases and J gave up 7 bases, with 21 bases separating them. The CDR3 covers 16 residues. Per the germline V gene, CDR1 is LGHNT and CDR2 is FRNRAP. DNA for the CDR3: TGTGCTAGTGGTCAACAAGGGGGGAGTAGACCTAATGAGCAGTTCTTC. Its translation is CASGQQGGSRPNEQFF.